Following are 25 T cell receptor beta chains from one sample sequenced in a study of cytomegalovirus exposure and HLA in healthy donors (dated by TCRdb to about 2017). Library preparation used the immunoSEQ multiplex PCR assay. For the multiplex PCR, a mixture combining 60 forward primers for TCR Vbeta segments and 13 reverse primers for TCR Jbeta segments was used. TCRdb limited this immuneACCESS table to in-frame rearrangements with V and J called. A share of clones is missing; checked studies link under half to unresolved V genes, and the rest is unexplained. This sample's listing comprises 50,000 or so clones. The top ten clonotypes cover 25% to 30% of the sample. The sequenced sample consisted of PBMCs. The source is a man aged 35-49 years in good health and CMV-seropositive.

This rearrangement joins TRBV30 to TRBJ1-5; perhaps TRBD1 as D (6 bases). The germline V gene has CDR1 GTSNPN and CDR2 SVGIG (reference sequence). The CDR3 is 12 amino acids. V lost 3 bases, J lost 7 bases, and 10 bases lay in between. The CDR3 loop reads CAWRGAGQPQHF. CDR3 in DNA: TGTGCCTGGAGGGGGGCAGGCCAGCCCCAGCATTTT.

The gene calls are TRBV30 and TRBJ2-3; D gene ambiguous. Germline V gene data show CDR1 as GTSNPN and CDR2 as SVGIG (reference sequence). V dropped 1 base and J dropped 6 bases, with 5 bases sitting between them. CDR3 length: 11 residues. For the CDR3, the DNA is TGTGCCTGGAGTGAATCGGATACGCAGTATTTT. Residues: CAWSESDTQYF.

This chain uses TRBV20-1 with TRBJ1-1; D gene unclear. The V gene's germline CDR1 is DFQATT and CDR2 SNEGSKA (reference sequence). This CDR3 spans 11 amino acids. V lost 3 bases, J lost 2 bases, and 4 bases lay in between. Here the CDR3 reads CSASRNTEAFF. The CDR3 bases are TGCAGTGCTAGCAGAAACACTGAAGCTTTCTTT.

The rearrangement uses TRBV5-1 and TRBJ2-7; D unresolved. Germline V gene data show CDR1 as SGHRS and CDR2 as YFSETQ. The CDR3 length is 11 residues. V shed 4 bases and J shed 4 bases, with 6 bases lying between them. In DNA, the CDR3 is TGCGCCAGCAGCATTGAGTACGAGCAGTACTTC. It encodes CASSIEYEQYF.

According to its frequency, this clone is medium-sized (0.01 to 0.1%). The V gene is TRBV10-3, the J gene TRBJ2-7; 9 bases line up with TRBD2. The trim removed 8 bases at V and 5 bases at J, leaving 7 bases unmatched. CDR3 length: 13 residues. Germline V gene lookup returns CDR1 ENHRY and CDR2 SYGVKD. In DNA form, the CDR3 reads TGTGCCATCGGGGGACTAGCTGATAACGAGCAGTACTTC. Translating gives CAIGGLADNEQYF.

This sequence joins TRBV6-1 and TRBJ2-3; 8 nucleotides line up with TRBD1. The ends lost 4 bases at V and 5 bases at J; junction bases unmatched: 11. The CDR3 has 16 amino acids. Germline-derived CDR1 and CDR2 are MNHNS and SASEGT. CDR3 DNA sequence: TGTGCCAGCAGTGTACAGACAGGGGCGGGTGGAGATACGCAGTATTTT. The encoded protein is CASSVQTGAGGDTQYF.

The chain carries TRBV5-4 and TRBJ2-1, with 7 bases identical to TRBD2. After removal of 4 bases from V and 6 bases from J, the junction contained 4 bases not matched to a gene. Germline loops: CDR1 SGHNT, CDR2 YYREEE (reference sequence). The length of the CDR3 is 13 residues. CDR3 sequence reads: CASSTGRGNEQFF. Written as DNA, the CDR3 is TGTGCCAGCAGCACTGGGAGGGGCAATGAGCAGTTCTTC.

The chain carries TRBV11-2 and TRBJ2-7; a possible D gene is TRBD1 (5 bases). The CDR3 totals 13 residues. V was pared by 5 bases and J by 0 bases, with 8 bases between. Per the germline V gene, CDR1 is SGHAT and CDR2 is FQNNGV. The CDR3 region has the DNA TGTGCCAGCAGCCCCAGGGCCTCCTACGAGCAGTACTTC. Protein product: CASSPRASYEQYF.

The rearrangement joins TRBV30 to TRBJ1-3, with 8 bases lining up with TRBD1. The V gene's germline CDR1 is GTSNPN and CDR2 SVGIG (reference sequence). The CDR3 totals 15 residues. V dropped 3 bases and J dropped 0; count of bases not matched to a gene: 4. The CDR3: CAWSLQGGSGNTIYF. In DNA, the CDR3 is TGTGCCTGGAGCCTACAGGGGGGCTCTGGAAACACCATATATTTT.

V is TRBV9 and J is TRBJ1-3; TRBD1 matches at 11 bases. The length of the CDR3 is 19 residues. Per germline, CDR1 SGDLS and CDR2 YYNGEE. Trimming at V came to 4 bases and at J to 2 bases, leaving 14 bases not matched to a gene. The CDR3: CASSPKGQGARNPGNTIYF. As DNA, the CDR3 is TGTGCCAGCAGCCCCAAAGGACAGGGGGCGAGGAACCCTGGAAACACCATATATTTT. Drawing the rest from reference TRBV9 and TRBJ1-3, the complete variable domain is DSGVTQTPKHLITATGQRVTLRCSPRSGDLSVYWYQQSLDQGLQFLIQYYNGEERAKGNILERFSAQQFPDLHSELNLSSLELGDSALYFCASSPKGQGARNPGNTIYFGEGSWLTVV.

The chain uses TRBV30 and TRBJ2-3, with D uncertain. Germline assignment: CDR1 GTSNPN and CDR2 SVGIG (reference sequence). This CDR3 is built from 12 residues. Trimming removed 4 bases at V and 3 bases at J, with 8 bases between. The CDR3 sequence is CAWTVRTDTQYF. The CDR3 DNA is TGTGCCTGGACCGTACGGACAGATACGCAGTATTTT.

V and J are TRBV10-3 and TRBJ2-1; TRBD2 aligns across 7 bases. V was clipped by 8 bases and J by 6 bases; unmatched bases: 7. The germline CDR1 and CDR2 sequences are ENHRY and SYGVKD. The CDR3 is 13 amino acids. CDR3 nucleotide sequence: TGTGCCATCGGTGGACTAGACGCCAATGAGCAGTTCTTC. This gives the protein CAIGGLDANEQFF.

This sequence joins TRBV10-2 and TRBJ2-1; 7 bases match TRBD1. The CDR3 sequence is 13 residues long. V was pared by 8 bases and J by 0 bases, with 1 base of the junction left unmatched. The germline gives CDR1 WSHSY, CDR2 SAAADI. The CDR3 DNA follows: TGCGCCAGCCGGGACAGCTCCTACAATGAGCAGTTCTTC. Translating it yields CASRDSSYNEQFF.

CDR3 sequence reads: CASSSGQGGMGDIQYF. The CDR3 bases are TGCGCCAGCAGCTCTGGACAGGGAGGGATGGGGGACATTCAGTACTTC. The rearrangement uses TRBV5-1 and TRBJ2-4; tentatively, D is TRBD1 (8 bases). Germline CDR1 and CDR2: SGHRS and YFSETQ. V was shortened by 3 bases and J by 8 bases, with 21 bases between the two germline ends. This CDR3 has 16 residues. The whole variable domain, filled in from reference TRBV5-1 and TRBJ2-4, reads KAGVTQTPRYLIKTRGQQVTLSCSPISGHRSVSWYQQTPGQGLQFLFEYFSETQRNKGNFPGRFSGRQFSNSRSEMNVSTLELGDSALYLCASSSGQGGMGDIQYFGAGTRLSVL.

The genes are TRBV10-2 and TRBJ2-6; D gene ambiguous. V was shortened by 11 bases and J by 0 bases, with 5 bases between the two germline ends. Germline CDR1 reads WSHSY; CDR2 reads SAAADI. The length of the CDR3 is 12 residues. CDR3 protein: CALRSGANVLTF. CDR3 nucleotide sequence: TGCGCCCTGCGCTCTGGGGCCAACGTCCTGACTTTC.

The chain couples TRBV5-4 to TRBJ2-3, with D maybe TRBD1 (5 bases). Germline V lookup: CDR1 SGHNT, CDR2 YYREEE (reference sequence). The CDR3 is made up of 13 amino acids. Trimming shortened V by 4 bases and J by 3 bases, and 9 bases separated the two germline ends. In nucleotides, the CDR3 is TGTGCCAGCAGCACTCGACAGACAGATACGCAGTATTTT. It yields the protein CASSTRQTDTQYF.

CDR3 DNA sequence: TGTGCCAGCAGCCAAGATCTCGGGACAGGGTATGGCTACACCTTC. This codes for CASSQDLGTGYGYTF. V and J are TRBV4-2 and TRBJ1-2; 9 bases match TRBD1. The trim removed 0 bases at V and 5 bases at J, leaving 4 bases unmatched. The germline CDR1 and CDR2 sequences are LGHNA and YNFKEQ. This CDR3 spans 15 amino acids.

V is TRBV19 and J is TRBJ1-5; 7 positions agree with TRBD1. The CDR3 is 15 residues long. The J segment lost 5 bases and the V segment lost 3 bases, leaving 7 bases of the junction unmatched. In germline, CDR1 is LNHDA, CDR2 SQIVND (reference sequence). CDR3 in amino acids: CASSIESQGDQPQHF. Written as DNA, the CDR3 is TGTGCCAGTAGTATTGAGTCCCAGGGGGATCAGCCCCAGCATTTT.

This chain uses TRBV6-1 with TRBJ2-4; D gene ambiguous. Germline CDR1 reads MNHNS; CDR2 reads SASEGT. The CDR3 has 13 residues. V lost 4 bases, J lost 0 bases, and 4 bases lay in between. The CDR3 nucleotides are TGTGCCAGCAGTGCGGGAGCCAAAAACATTCAGTACTTC. Translated, it gives CASSAGAKNIQYF.

The chain employs TRBV5-1 and TRBJ2-6; 7 positions agree with TRBD1. The CDR3 length is 15 residues. After removal of 2 bases from V and 9 bases from J, the junction contained 8 bases not matched to a gene. CDR1 and CDR2 from the germline V gene are SGHRS and YFSETQ. The CDR3 DNA reads TGCGCCAGCAGCTTAGACCGACAGGGCCGCAACGTCCTGACTTTC. The encoded protein is CASSLDRQGRNVLTF.

This chain connects TRBV7-9 to TRBJ1-3, with TRBD1 as a possible D gene (6 bases). This CDR3 spans 14 amino acids. Trimming left V 0 bases short and J 4 bases short, with 7 bases between. Germline CDR1 SEHNR, CDR2 FQNEAQ (reference sequence). CDR3 sequence: CASSLAGAGNTIYF. CDR3 sequence (DNA): TGTGCCAGCAGCTTAGCGGGGGCCGGAAACACCATATATTTT.

The CDR3 nucleotides read TGTGCCACCGCGACAGTGTTAGAAGAGACCCAGTACTTC. Protein product: CATATVLEETQYF. The chain joins TRBV10-3 to TRBJ2-5; D is perhaps TRBD1 (5 bases). The CDR3 is made up of 13 amino acids. Germline CDR1 reads ENHRY; CDR2 reads SYGVKD. Trimming took 10 bases from V and 3 from J, leaving 15 bases between them.

J is TRBJ1-1 and V is TRBV28, with a tentative D call TRBD1 (5 bases). There are 13 residues in the CDR3. Trimming cost V 7 bases and J 5 bases, with 14 bases left between them. The germline gives CDR1 MDHEN, CDR2 SYDVKM. The CDR3, as DNA: TGTGCCAGCATCAACCCAGGGTTTACTGAAGCTTTCTTT. The encoded protein is CASINPGFTEAFF.

The V and J genes are TRBV29-1 and TRBJ2-1; the match to TRBD2 covers 10 bases. The germline V gene has CDR1 SQVTM and CDR2 ANQGSEA. The CDR3 covers 13 residues. The ends lost 8 bases at V and 4 bases at J; junction bases unmatched: 5. CDR3 nucleotides: TGCAGCCATCGTAGCGGGGGGTACAATGAGCAGTTCTTC. Amino acids: CSHRSGGYNEQFF.

The chain carries TRBV29-1 and TRBJ2-1; TRBD2 agrees at 11 bases. V shed 8 bases and J 0 bases; nucleotides not matched to a gene: 9. Germline lookup yields CDR1 SQVTM and CDR2 ANQGSEA. This CDR3 contains 16 residues. In nucleotides, the CDR3 is TGCAGCACGGTAGCGGGAGGGGGGAGCTCCTACAATGAGCAGTTCTTC. As protein: CSTVAGGGSSYNEQFF.